Presented here are 32 T cell receptor beta chains from one specimen sequenced in a study of shared clonotypes between healthy human individuals. Sequencing was performed with immunoSEQ multiplex PCR; in TCRdb, only in-frame clones are kept and a portion is missing. There are a few hundred thousand clones in the sample; more than 95% occur only once, and 0.057% lies in the top ten. What was sequenced was naive CD4+ T cells sorted from blood. Subset in this sample: CD45RA+ positively selected. The origin of the receptors is a young woman in good health.

The chain is built from TRBV5-1 and TRBJ2-1; tentative D call: TRBD1 (6 bases). CDR3 size: 15 residues. V lost 2 bases and J 2 bases, leaving 11 bases between the germline ends. The germline CDR1 and CDR2 sequences are SGHRS and YFSETQ. Written as DNA, the CDR3 is TGCGCCAGCAGCTTACAGGGTAACCCCTACAATGAGCAGTTCTTC. Residues: CASSLQGNPYNEQFF.

V gene TRBV6-5 combines with J gene TRBJ2-5; D is undetermined. V lost 6 bases to trimming and J lost 1 base, with 9 bases between them. Germline V gene data show CDR1 as MNHEY and CDR2 as SVGAGI. CDR3 length: 13 amino acids. CDR3 coding DNA: TGTGCCAGCAGAAGTTGGGGCCAAGAGACCCAGTACTTC. Translated, it gives CASRSWGQETQYF.

The rearrangement joins TRBV6-1 to TRBJ2-7; D not certain. Trimming stripped 6 bases from V and 2 bases from J, with 17 bases between. The CDR3 has 15 amino acids. Germline assignment: CDR1 MNHNS and CDR2 SASEGT. The CDR3 DNA is TGTGCCAGCAGAAGATCCGGCCTCGCAACCTACGAGCAGTACTTC. Translation: CASRRSGLATYEQYF.

This sequence joins TRBV6-5 and TRBJ2-7; 8 positions agree with TRBD1. Looked up from germline, CDR1 is MNHEY and CDR2 is SVGAGI. V shed 2 bases, J shed 4 bases, and the junction held 7 bases outside the gene matches. This CDR3 region has 15 residues. Here the CDR3 reads CASSYATGADYEQYF. CDR3 DNA sequence: TGTGCCAGCAGTTACGCGACAGGGGCGGATTACGAGCAGTACTTC.

About this clone itself: Other nucleotide sequences from this sample produce the same CDR3. V gene TRBV11-2 combines with J gene TRBJ2-7, with 7 nucleotides matching TRBD2. The trim removed 0 bases at V and 4 bases at J, leaving 6 bases unmatched. Germline values: CDR1 SGHAT, CDR2 FQNNGV. This CDR3 is built from 15 residues. The CDR3 region has the DNA TGTGCCAGCAGCTTAGAAGGGACGGGGGGTTACGAGCAGTACTTC. Encoded protein: CASSLEGTGGYEQYF.

This rearrangement joins TRBV27 to TRBJ2-7; 8 bases line up with TRBD2. J lost 5 bases, V lost 5 bases, and 17 bases had no gene match. The CDR3 extends over 17 amino acids. Germline V gene sequence: CDR1 MNHEY, CDR2 SMNVEV (reference sequence). This CDR3 is CASSPNPGTRGSNEQYF. In DNA, the CDR3 is TGTGCCAGCAGTCCAAACCCGGGGACTAGAGGATCCAACGAGCAGTACTTC.

The J gene is TRBJ2-3, the V gene TRBV19, with D uncertain. This CDR3 is 14 amino acids long. V shed 5 bases and J shed 2 bases, with 11 bases lying between them. The V gene's germline CDR1 is LNHDA and CDR2 SQIVND (reference sequence). CDR3 DNA sequence: TGTGCCAGTAGTTTGGTGGAATTCACAGATACGCAGTATTTT. This codes for CASSLVEFTDTQYF.

This chain connects TRBV30 to TRBJ2-7; 9 bases are a match to TRBD2. Germline CDR1 GTSNPN, CDR2 SVGIG (reference sequence). The CDR3 extends over 15 amino acids. The trim removed 4 bases at V and 4 bases at J, leaving 11 bases unmatched. The CDR3 protein is CAWKRNAGGPYEQYF. In DNA form, the CDR3 reads TGTGCCTGGAAGAGAAACGCGGGAGGGCCTTACGAGCAGTACTTC.

This sequence joins TRBV11-2 and TRBJ2-7; D gene ambiguous. The ends were cut back, 8 bases at V and 2 bases at J, with 4 bases in the middle. Germline V lookup: CDR1 SGHAT, CDR2 FQNNGV. This CDR3 is 10 amino acids long. The DNA for the CDR3 is TGTGCCAGCGGGCCCTACGAGCAGTACTTC. Amino acids: CASGPYEQYF.

In DNA form, the CDR3 reads TGTGCCAGTAGTCCCATTGCCTCTGGGGCCAACGTCCTGACTTTC. Translated, it gives CASSPIASGANVLTF. The chain combines TRBV19 with TRBJ2-6; unclear D gene. The CDR3 loop spans 15 amino acids. Per the germline V gene, CDR1 is LNHDA and CDR2 is SQIVND (reference sequence). V lost 5 bases and J 0 bases, leaving 8 bases between the germline ends.

The rearrangement links TRBV6-5 to TRBJ2-7; D remains unclear. The CDR3 length is 12 residues. CDR1 and CDR2 from the germline V gene are MNHEY and SVGAGI. The V end lost 6 bases, the J end lost 6 bases, and 12 bases lay between the germline ends. CDR3 amino acids: CASRVRVGEQYF. CDR3 DNA sequence: TGTGCCAGCAGGGTTAGGGTTGGCGAGCAGTACTTC.

In nucleotides, the CDR3 is TGTGCCAGCAGCGTGGGGGATATCCGGACCGGGGAGCTGTTTTTT. Translation: CASSVGDIRTGELFF. The rearrangement uses TRBV7-2 and TRBJ2-2; D could derive from TRBD1 or TRBD2 (5 bases each). In germline, CDR1 is SGHTA, CDR2 FQGNSA. V lost 5 bases to trimming and J lost 5 bases, with 15 bases between them. The CDR3 is 15 amino acids.

The chain employs TRBV7-9 and TRBJ2-1; TRBD2 matches 10 bases. Trimming at V came to 5 bases and at J to 2 bases, leaving 9 bases not matched to a gene. Germline CDR1 and CDR2: SEHNR and FQNEAQ (reference sequence). This CDR3 comprises 17 residues. For the CDR3, the DNA is TGTGCCAGCAGCCATATAGGGCTAGCGGGAGCCTACAATGAGCAGTTCTTC. Residues: CASSHIGLAGAYNEQFF.

Remarks on this clone: Other DNA sequences in this sample translate to the same CDR3. The V call is TRBV29-1, the J call TRBJ2-3; the D is unclear. Per the germline V gene, CDR1 is SQVTM and CDR2 is ANQGSEA. The CDR3 sequence is 11 residues long. Trimming shortened V by 6 bases and J by 0 bases, and 4 bases separated the two germline ends. The CDR3 DNA sequence: TGCAGCGTCTCTAGCACAGATACGCAGTATTTT. Protein sequence: CSVSSTDTQYF.

V is TRBV28 and J is TRBJ2-7; 9 bases line up with TRBD2. Unmatched junction bases numbered 9, after V lost 5 bases and J lost 4 bases. Germline V CDR1 and CDR2: MDHEN, SYDVKM. This CDR3 has 15 residues. The CDR3 DNA sequence: TGTGCCAGCAGTCCCTCGCTAGCGGGAAGATACGAGCAGTACTTC. As protein: CASSPSLAGRYEQYF.

A single count supports this clone. V gene TRBV27 combines with J gene TRBJ1-2, with a tentative D call TRBD1 (5 bases). Germline values: CDR1 MNHEY, CDR2 SMNVEV (reference sequence). V was trimmed by 7 bases and J by 6 bases, leaving 15 bases between them. The CDR3 loop spans 13 amino acids. The CDR3 loop reads CASKQDLRDGYTF. For the CDR3, the DNA is TGTGCCAGCAAACAGGACCTAAGGGATGGCTACACCTTC.

The V gene is TRBV6-1, the J gene TRBJ2-5; 7 bases match TRBD2. The germline gives CDR1 MNHNS, CDR2 SASEGT. The CDR3 runs to 15 residues. The J segment lost 5 bases and the V segment lost 0 bases, leaving 6 bases of the junction unmatched. CDR3 sequence (DNA): TGTGCCAGCAGTGAAGCGCGGCGGCGGGGGGAGACCCAGTACTTC. It yields the protein CASSEARRRGETQYF.

The gene calls are TRBV10-2 and TRBJ2-7; TRBD1 agrees at 8 bases. Trimming at V came to 8 bases and at J to 4 bases, leaving 10 bases not matched to a gene. Germline CDR1 and CDR2: WSHSY and SAAADI. This CDR3 is 14 amino acids long. The CDR3 sequence: CASGRQGLEYEQYF. In DNA form, the CDR3 reads TGCGCCAGCGGGAGACAGGGGCTGGAATACGAGCAGTACTTC.

J is TRBJ1-2 and V is TRBV7-2; no clear D. The CDR3 is 13 residues long. The ends were cut back, 4 bases at V and 4 bases at J, with 10 bases in the middle. CDR1 is SGHTA, CDR2 FQGNSA, per germline. CDR3 region: CASSSRASYGYTF. The CDR3 coding sequence is TGTGCCAGCAGCTCCAGAGCTAGCTATGGCTACACCTTC.

The rearrangement links TRBV19 to TRBJ1-4; D not certain. Between the trimmed V and J ends, which lost 6 bases and 4 bases, there was a span of 15 bases. CDR3 size: 15 residues. Germline lookup yields CDR1 LNHDA and CDR2 SQIVND (reference sequence). The CDR3 is CASRAGRRVNEKLFF. As DNA, the CDR3 is TGTGCCAGTAGAGCCGGCCGACGGGTTAATGAAAAACTGTTTTTT.

The rearrangement joins TRBV7-8 to TRBJ2-7; possible D gene TRBD2, 7 bases. Trimming stripped 5 bases from V and 6 bases from J, with 26 bases between. There are 17 residues in the CDR3. The germline CDR1 and CDR2 sequences are SGHVS and FQNEAQ. CDR3 region: CASSLSLGGGPILEQYF. In DNA, the CDR3 is TGTGCCAGCAGCCTATCTTTAGGGGGAGGGCCTATTCTCGAGCAGTACTTC.

V and J are TRBV5-5 and TRBJ2-7; D might be TRBD1 or TRBD2, each matching 5 bases. Trimming removed 8 bases at V and 1 base at J, with 22 bases between. CDR1 is SGHKS and CDR2 is YYEKEE in the germline V gene (reference sequence). The CDR3 contains 16 residues. CDR3 nucleotides: TGTGCCAGAGGGATTGACGGGGAGCAGGGATCCTACGAGCAGTACTTC. Protein: CARGIDGEQGSYEQYF.

The V and J genes are TRBV19 and TRBJ2-7; no clear D gene. This CDR3 contains 14 residues. Trimming left V 4 bases short and J 0 bases short, with 10 bases between. Germline CDR1 and CDR2: LNHDA and SQIVND (reference sequence). The CDR3 spells CASSKGRISYEQYF. The DNA for the CDR3 is TGTGCCAGTAGTAAAGGGCGTATCTCCTACGAGCAGTACTTC.

The gene calls are TRBV25-1 and TRBJ1-1; maybe TRBD1 (5 bases). This CDR3 has 15 amino acids. V was trimmed by 3 bases and J by 5 bases, leaving 16 bases between them. Germline values: CDR1 MGHDK, CDR2 SYGVNS. DNA of the CDR3: TGTGCCAGCAGTGATCAAGGCGGGGGAGGGACTGAAGCTTTCTTT. Residues: CASSDQGGGGTEAFF.

The chain couples TRBV19 to TRBJ2-3; 12 positions match TRBD2. V gave up 7 bases and J gave up 0 bases; unmatched junction bases: 2. The germline V gene encodes CDR1 LNHDA and CDR2 SQIVND (reference sequence). This CDR3 is built from 15 residues. The CDR3 region has the DNA TGTGCCAGTACCGGGACTAGCGGGAGCACAGATACGCAGTATTTT. Its translation is CASTGTSGSTDTQYF.

The CDR3 protein is CASSFGTYSYEQYF. Here the CDR3 DNA reads TGTGCCAGCTCTTTTGGGACTTACTCCTACGAGCAGTACTTC. This chain links TRBV18 with TRBJ2-7, with TRBD2 as a possible D gene (6 bases). Trimming shortened V by 6 bases and J by 0 bases, and 12 bases separated the two germline ends. The germline V gene has CDR1 KGHSH and CDR2 LQKENI. CDR3 length: 14 amino acids.

J is TRBJ1-3 and V is TRBV6-5; 7 nucleotides agree with TRBD1. CDR3 length: 15 amino acids. Trimming at V came to 6 bases and at J to 2 bases, leaving 7 bases not matched to a gene. Germline CDR1 is MNHEY and CDR2 is SVGAGI. CDR3 loop: CASRLDQGAGNTIYF. CDR3 bases: TGTGCCAGCAGATTGGATCAGGGGGCTGGAAACACCATATATTTT.

J is TRBJ2-2 and V is TRBV5-1; D is possibly TRBD1 (5 bases). Germline V CDR1 and CDR2: SGHRS, YFSETQ. V was trimmed by 4 bases and J by 1 base, leaving 11 bases between them. This CDR3 spans 15 amino acids. The CDR3: CASSLTRENTGELFF. The CDR3 DNA reads TGCGCCAGCAGCCTAACCAGGGAGAACACCGGGGAGCTGTTTTTT.

The chain recombines TRBV4-1 with TRBJ2-1; D unresolved. The V and J ends lost 0 bases and 0 bases respectively, with 9 bases between them. Germline CDR1 and CDR2: MGHRA and YSYEKL. CDR3 length: 16 residues. The CDR3 DNA sequence: TGCGCCAGCAGCCAAGATCCGCCAGTCTCCTACAATGAGCAGTTCTTC. Residues: CASSQDPPVSYNEQFF.

This chain uses TRBV6-5 with TRBJ2-7; D is unresolved. The CDR3 is 15 residues long. Germline loops: CDR1 MNHEY, CDR2 SVGAGI. V was pared by 0 bases and J by 2 bases, with 11 bases between. The CDR3 spells CASSYSGWAPYEQYF. The CDR3 DNA reads TGTGCCAGCAGTTACTCGGGTTGGGCTCCCTACGAGCAGTACTTC.

This chain joins TRBV11-3 and TRBJ2-3; 9 nucleotides align to TRBD2. CDR3 length equals 18 residues. Germline CDR1 SGHNT, CDR2 YENEEA. V shed 1 base and J 0 bases; nucleotides not matched to a gene: 8. The CDR3 protein is CASSLAHIAGASTDTQYF. The DNA for the CDR3 is TGTGCCAGCAGCTTAGCCCATATAGCGGGAGCCAGCACAGATACGCAGTATTTT.

The chain combines TRBV2 with TRBJ2-1; 12 nucleotides match TRBD1. This CDR3 has 16 amino acids. The V and J ends lost 5 bases and 9 bases, in that order; junction bases with no gene match: 11. Germline loops: CDR1 SNHLY, CDR2 FYNNEI. The CDR3 DNA reads TGTGCCAGCAGTACTCCCCGGGACAGGGGGCTAAGTGAGCAGTTCTTC. Encoded protein: CASSTPRDRGLSEQFF.